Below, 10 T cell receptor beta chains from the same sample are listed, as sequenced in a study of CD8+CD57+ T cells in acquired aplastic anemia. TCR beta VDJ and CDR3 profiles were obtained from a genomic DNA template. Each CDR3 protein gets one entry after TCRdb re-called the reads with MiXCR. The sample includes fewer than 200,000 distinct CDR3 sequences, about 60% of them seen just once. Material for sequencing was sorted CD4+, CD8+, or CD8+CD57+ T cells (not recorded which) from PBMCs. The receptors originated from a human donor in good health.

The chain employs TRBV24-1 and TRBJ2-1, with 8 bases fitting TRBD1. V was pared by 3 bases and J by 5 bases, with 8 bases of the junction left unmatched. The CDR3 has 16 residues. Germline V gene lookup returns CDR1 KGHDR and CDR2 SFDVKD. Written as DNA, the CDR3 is TGTGCCACCAGTGATCCTGGACAGGGTCTAGACAATGAGCAGTTCTTC. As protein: CATSDPGQGLDNEQFF.

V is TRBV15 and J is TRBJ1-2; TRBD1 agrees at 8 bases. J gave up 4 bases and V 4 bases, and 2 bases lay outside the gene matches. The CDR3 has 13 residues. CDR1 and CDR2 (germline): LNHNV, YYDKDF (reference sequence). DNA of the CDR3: TGTGCCACCAGCAAAGGACAGGGCTATGGCTACACCTTC. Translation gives CATSKGQGYGYTF.

CDR3 nucleotide sequence: TGTGCCAGTGACAGTCCACCCCTCCACTTT. This gives the protein CASDSPPLHF. This chain joins TRBV6-5 and TRBJ1-6; tentatively, D is TRBD1 (5 bases). The V end lost 9 bases, the J end lost 11 bases, and 8 bases lay between the germline ends. There are 10 residues in the CDR3. CDR1 and CDR2 (germline): MNHEY, SVGAGI.

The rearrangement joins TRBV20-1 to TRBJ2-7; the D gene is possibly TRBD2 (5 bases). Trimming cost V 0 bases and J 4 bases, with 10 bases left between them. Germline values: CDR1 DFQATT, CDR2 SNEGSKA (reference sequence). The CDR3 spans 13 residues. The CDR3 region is CSARDFRGYEQYF. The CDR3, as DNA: TGCAGTGCTAGAGATTTCCGAGGGTACGAGCAGTACTTC.

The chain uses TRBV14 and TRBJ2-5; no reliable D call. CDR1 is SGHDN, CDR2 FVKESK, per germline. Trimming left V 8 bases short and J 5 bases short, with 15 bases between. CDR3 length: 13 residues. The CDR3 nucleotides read TGTGCCAGCCAAAACGACCCGACGGAGACCCAGTACTTC. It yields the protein CASQNDPTETQYF.

The CDR3 loop reads CSASVIGQTQYF. The CDR3 DNA follows: TGCAGTGCTAGTGTCATCGGGCAGACCCAGTACTTC. V is TRBV20-1 and J is TRBJ2-5; unclear D gene. Germline lookup yields CDR1 DFQATT and CDR2 SNEGSKA (reference sequence). The V and J ends lost 3 bases and 6 bases respectively, with 11 bases between them. The CDR3 is made up of 12 amino acids.

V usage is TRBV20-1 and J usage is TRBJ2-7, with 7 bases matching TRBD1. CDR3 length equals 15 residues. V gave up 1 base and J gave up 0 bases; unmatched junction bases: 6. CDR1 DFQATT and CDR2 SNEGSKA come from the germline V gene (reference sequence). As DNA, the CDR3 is TGCAGTGCTAGAGGTACAGGGGACGGCTCCTACGAGCAGTACTTC. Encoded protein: CSARGTGDGSYEQYF.

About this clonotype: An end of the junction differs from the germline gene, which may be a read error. Written as DNA, the CDR3 is TGCGCCAGCAGCCAAGATTTGGGGCCGGTGTACGAGCAGTACTTC. This encodes CASSQDLGPVYEQYF. The rearrangement joins TRBV5-4 to TRBJ2-7; D might be TRBD1 (5 bases). The CDR3 is 15 residues long. Germline lookup yields CDR1 SGHNT and CDR2 YYREEE (reference sequence).

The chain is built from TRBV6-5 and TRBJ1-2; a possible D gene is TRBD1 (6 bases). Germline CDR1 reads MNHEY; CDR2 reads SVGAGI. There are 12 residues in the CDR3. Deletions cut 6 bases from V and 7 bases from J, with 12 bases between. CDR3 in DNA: TGTGCCAGCAGGAACAGGGTCTCTGGCTACACCTTC. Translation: CASRNRVSGYTF.

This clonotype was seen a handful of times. The DNA for the CDR3 is TGCAGCGCCGGGCGGGAGGGATTGTACGAGCAGTACTTC. Its translation is CSAGREGLYEQYF. This chain joins TRBV29-1 and TRBJ2-7, with 9 bases matching TRBD2. Germline V gene data show CDR1 as SQVTM and CDR2 as ANQGSEA. Unmatched junction bases numbered 8, after V lost 7 bases and J lost 4 bases. The CDR3 is 13 amino acids.